This T cell receptor (beta chain) comes out of a study of a mutant IDH1 vaccine in newly diagnosed glioma. Trimming cost V 3 bases and J 5 bases; bases outside gene matches: 5. Per germline, CDR1 SGHRS and CDR2 YFSETQ. This CDR3 comprises 15 residues. Time point described: week 11, during vaccination. One vaccine dose held 300 ug of mutant IDH1 20-mer peptide and came with topical imiquimod. Details on this clone: Its antigen is not known.

Here immunoSEQ multiplex PCR was the method, and the copy in TCRdb shows in-frame clones only, minus some. Of about 120,000 clones in the sample, under 90% were seen once. Specimen: PBMCs, collected from a glioma patient whose treatment included an IDH1 peptide vaccine. The TCR was taken from a woman aged 45 to 65 with glioma. The V and J genes are TRBV5-1 and TRBJ2-1, with 10 bases fitting TRBD2. The CDR3 DNA follows: TGCGCCAGCAGCTCGACTAGCGGGTCGCACAATGAGCAGTTCTTC. Amino acids: CASSSTSGSHNEQFF.